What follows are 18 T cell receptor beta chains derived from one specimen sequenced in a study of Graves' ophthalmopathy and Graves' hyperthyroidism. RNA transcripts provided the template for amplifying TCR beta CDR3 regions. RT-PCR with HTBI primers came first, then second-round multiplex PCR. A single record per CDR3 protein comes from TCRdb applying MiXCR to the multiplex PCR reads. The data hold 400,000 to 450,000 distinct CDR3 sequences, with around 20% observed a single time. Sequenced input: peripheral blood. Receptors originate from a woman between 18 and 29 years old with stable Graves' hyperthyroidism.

CDR3: CASRRPLAWETQYF. The CDR3, as DNA: TGTGCCAGCAGAAGACCACTCGCGTGGGAGACCCAGTACTTC. This chain uses TRBV6-1 with TRBJ2-5; D is uncertain. Trimming cost V 6 bases and J 5 bases, with 16 bases left between them. This CDR3 has 14 amino acids. CDR1 and CDR2 (germline): MNHNS, SASEGT.

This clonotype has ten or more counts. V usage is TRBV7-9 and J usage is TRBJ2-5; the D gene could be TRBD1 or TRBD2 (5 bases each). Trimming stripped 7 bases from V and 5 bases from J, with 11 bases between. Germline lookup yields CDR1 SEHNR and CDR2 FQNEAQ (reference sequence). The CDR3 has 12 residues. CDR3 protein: CASTGSGETQYF. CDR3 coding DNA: TGTGCCAGCACAGGGTCGGGGGAGACCCAGTACTTC.

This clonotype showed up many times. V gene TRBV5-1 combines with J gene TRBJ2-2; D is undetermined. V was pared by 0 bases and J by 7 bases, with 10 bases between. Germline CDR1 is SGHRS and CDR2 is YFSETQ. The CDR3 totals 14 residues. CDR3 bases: TGCGCCAGCAGCTTGGGCGGCTCCGACGGGGAGCTGTTTTTT. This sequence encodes CASSLGGSDGELFF.

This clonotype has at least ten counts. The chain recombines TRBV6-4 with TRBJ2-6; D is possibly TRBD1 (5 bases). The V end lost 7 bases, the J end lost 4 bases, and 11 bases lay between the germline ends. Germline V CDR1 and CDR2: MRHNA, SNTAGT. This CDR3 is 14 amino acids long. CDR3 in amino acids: CASTRVSGANVLTF. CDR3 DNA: TGTGCCAGCACCAGGGTTTCCGGGGCCAACGTCCTGACTTTC.

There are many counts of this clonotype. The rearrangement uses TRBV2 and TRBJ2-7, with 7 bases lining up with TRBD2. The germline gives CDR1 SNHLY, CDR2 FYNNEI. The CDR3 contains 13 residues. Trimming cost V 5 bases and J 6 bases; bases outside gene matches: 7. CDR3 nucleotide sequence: TGTGCCAGCAGTCCGGCGGGAGTGGGCGAGCAGTACTTC. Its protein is CASSPAGVGEQYF.

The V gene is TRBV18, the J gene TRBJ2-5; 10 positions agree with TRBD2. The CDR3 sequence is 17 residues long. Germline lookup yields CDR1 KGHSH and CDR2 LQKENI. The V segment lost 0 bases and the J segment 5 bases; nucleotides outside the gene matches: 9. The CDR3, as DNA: TGTGCCAGCTCACCACCGGGTTTAGCGGGAGGAGCGGAGACCCAGTACTTC. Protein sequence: CASSPPGLAGGAETQYF.

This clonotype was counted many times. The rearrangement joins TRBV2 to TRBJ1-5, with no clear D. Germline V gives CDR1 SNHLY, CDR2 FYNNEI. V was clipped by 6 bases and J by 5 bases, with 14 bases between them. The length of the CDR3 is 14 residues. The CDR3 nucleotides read TGTGCCAGCAGGTACCGATCGGCAGATCAGCCCCAGCATTTT. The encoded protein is CASRYRSADQPQHF.

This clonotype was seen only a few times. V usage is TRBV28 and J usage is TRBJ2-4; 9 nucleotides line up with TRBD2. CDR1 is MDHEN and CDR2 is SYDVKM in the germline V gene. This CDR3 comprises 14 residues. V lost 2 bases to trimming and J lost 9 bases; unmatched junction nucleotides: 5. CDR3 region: CASSLRRRGGIQYF. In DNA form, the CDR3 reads TGTGCCAGCAGTTTAAGGCGGCGGGGGGGCATTCAGTACTTC.

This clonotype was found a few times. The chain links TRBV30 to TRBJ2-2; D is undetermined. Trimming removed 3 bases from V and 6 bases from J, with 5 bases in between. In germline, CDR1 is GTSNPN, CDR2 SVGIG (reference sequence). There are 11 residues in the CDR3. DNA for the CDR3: TGTGCCTGGAGCCTCGCCGGGGAGCTGTTTTTT. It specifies CAWSLAGELFF.

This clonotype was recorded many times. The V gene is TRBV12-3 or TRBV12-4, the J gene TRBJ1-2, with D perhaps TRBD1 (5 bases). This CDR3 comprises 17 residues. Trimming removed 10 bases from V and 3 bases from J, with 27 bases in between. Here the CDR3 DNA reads TGTGCCACCTCTGGGGGAAAGGGAAGGAAGAAGTACTATGGCTACACCTTC. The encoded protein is CATSGGKGRKKYYGYTF.

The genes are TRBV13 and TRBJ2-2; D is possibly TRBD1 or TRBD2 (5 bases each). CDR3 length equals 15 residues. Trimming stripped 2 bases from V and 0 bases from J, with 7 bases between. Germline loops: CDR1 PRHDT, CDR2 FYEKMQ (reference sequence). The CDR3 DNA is TGTGCCAGCAGCTTACCGGGACCGAACACCGGGGAGCTGTTTTTT. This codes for CASSLPGPNTGELFF. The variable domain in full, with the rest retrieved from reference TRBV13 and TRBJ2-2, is AAGVIQSPRHLIKEKRETATLKCYPIPRHDTVYWYQQGPGQDPQFLISFYEKMQSDKGSIPDRFSAQQFSDYHSELNMSSLELGDSALYFCASSLPGPNTGELFFGEGSRLTVL.

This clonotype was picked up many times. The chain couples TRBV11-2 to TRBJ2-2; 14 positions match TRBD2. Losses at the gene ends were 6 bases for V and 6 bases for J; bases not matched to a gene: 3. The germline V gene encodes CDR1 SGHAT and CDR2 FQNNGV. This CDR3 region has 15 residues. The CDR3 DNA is TGTGCCAGCAGTCGACTAGCGGGAGGGCCCGGGGAGCTGTTTTTT. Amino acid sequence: CASSRLAGGPGELFF.

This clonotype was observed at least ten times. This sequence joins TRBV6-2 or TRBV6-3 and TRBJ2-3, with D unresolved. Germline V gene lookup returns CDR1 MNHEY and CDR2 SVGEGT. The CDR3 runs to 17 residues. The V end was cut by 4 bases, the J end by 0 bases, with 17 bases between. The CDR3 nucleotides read TGTGCCAGCAGTTTCCAGCAGGCCCCCAAAAGCACAGATACGCAGTATTTT. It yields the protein CASSFQQAPKSTDTQYF.

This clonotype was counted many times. DNA for the CDR3: TGTGCCATCAGTGGTGGGAACAGGGCGAATTCACCCCTCCACTTT. This sequence encodes CAISGGNRANSPLHF. The chain combines TRBV10-3 with TRBJ1-6, with a possible D match to TRBD1 (6 bases). The CDR3 consists of 15 residues. CDR1 is ENHRY and CDR2 is SYGVKD in the germline V gene. The germline V and J ends were trimmed by 4 bases and 7 bases, with 14 bases remaining between them.

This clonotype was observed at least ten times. CDR3 sequence reads: CASSLDGGRETQYF. CDR3 nucleotide sequence: TGTGCCAGCAGCTTAGATGGGGGGCGGGAGACCCAGTACTTC. The chain links TRBV7-8 to TRBJ2-5, with D possibly being TRBD1 or TRBD2 (6 bases each). The CDR3 totals 14 residues. Germline CDR1 reads SGHVS; CDR2 reads FQNEAQ. Between the trimmed V and J ends, which lost 1 base and 5 bases, there was a span of 11 bases. Complete variable domain (other parts from reference TRBV7-8 and TRBJ2-5): GAGVSQSPRYKVAKRGQDVALRCDPISGHVSLFWYQQALGQGPEFLTYFQNEAQLDKSGLPSDRFFAERPEGSVSTLKIQRTQQEDSAVYLCASSLDGGRETQYFGPGTRLLVL.

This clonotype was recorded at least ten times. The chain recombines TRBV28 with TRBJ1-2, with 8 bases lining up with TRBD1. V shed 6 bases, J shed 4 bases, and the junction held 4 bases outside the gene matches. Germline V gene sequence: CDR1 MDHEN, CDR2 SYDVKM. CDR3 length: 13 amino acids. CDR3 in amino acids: CASSLTGVYGYTF. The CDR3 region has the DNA TGTGCCAGCAGCCTGACAGGGGTCTATGGCTACACCTTC.

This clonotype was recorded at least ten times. The CDR3 spells CASSPREAYGYTF. The CDR3, as DNA: TGTGCCAGCAGTCCCCGGGAAGCCTATGGCTACACCTTC. The chain is built from TRBV3-1 and TRBJ1-2; no clear D. Germline V lookup: CDR1 LGHDT, CDR2 YNNKEL (reference sequence). Trimming removed 6 bases at V and 4 bases at J, with 12 bases between. CDR3 length: 13 amino acids.

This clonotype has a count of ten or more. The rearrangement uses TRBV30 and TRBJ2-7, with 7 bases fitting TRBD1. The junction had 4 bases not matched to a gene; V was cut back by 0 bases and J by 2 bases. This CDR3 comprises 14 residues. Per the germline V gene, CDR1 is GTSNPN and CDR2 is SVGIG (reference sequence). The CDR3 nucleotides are TGTGCCTGGAGTGTAGGGGGCGTAGCCTACGAGCAGTACTTC. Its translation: CAWSVGGVAYEQYF.